This T cell receptor beta chain was identified in a study of cytomegalovirus exposure and HLA in healthy donors (dated by TCRdb to about 2017). Context from the whole study: According to a later analysis, one platform produced both the 100 to 150 validation repertoires and the 730 or so repertoires of the first cohort. The study aimed to test whether signatures of past pathogen exposure could be identified by cataloging public T cell receptors. A separate validation cohort of approximately 130 different subjects was used in addition to the roughly 620-subject first cohort. To predict cytomegalovirus infection status, the study brought together high-throughput TCR immunosequencing, statistical association of individual TCRs with disease status, and machine learning.

This clone appeared a few times. Its specific antigen is unknown. Base qualities are not provided; no much larger clone lies one nucleotide away. The donors were included in the validation cohort of 100 to 150 subjects, a group kept apart from the roughly 700-subject first cohort. Overall results and qualifications from the work: In vitro tests confirmed that a few of the cytomegalovirus-associated TCR beta chains recognize cytomegalovirus antigens. In both the original and validation cohorts, the classifier was reported to diagnose cytomegalovirus status with high specificity and sensitivity. Across donors, most TCR sequences were observed very rarely, whereas some public TCRs were present in many individuals. Subsequent analysis determined that TCRs grouped into clusters in the first cohort also showed a tendency toward co-occurrence across the approximately 110 validation repertoires, and 94% of cluster scores exceeded 0. The authors suggested that the approach could potentially be generalized to other disease states and immunological phenotypes. The study gave a list of more than 150 TCR beta chains associated with cytomegalovirus. A later analysis had no HLA typing for the validation cohort, so co-occurrence there was scored across all 130 or so repertoires.

From the cysteine through the phenylalanine, the CDR3 covers 15 amino acids. The only DNA kept is the CDR3, 45 bases in frame from the first base. According to the germline V gene, CDR1 reads WSHSY and CDR2 reads SAAADI. The junction carries 12 bases between V and J, which are trimmed by 6 bases and 0 bases respectively. The library was produced with the immunoSEQ multiplex PCR assay. From the authors' description of their analysis: A statistical classification framework was built for diagnosing cytomegalovirus status from the catalog of TCR beta chain sequences. Not all clones reach the TCRdb copy of this immuneACCESS table, which keeps in-frame sequences only. Checked studies attribute under half of the gap to unresolved V genes and leave the rest unexplained. That table gives V, J and clone size, and the DNA gave D and trimming. Counted in this sample were 200,000 or so clones; more than 80% of them appeared once. The ten largest clones represent more than 6.5% of the sample.

The sample comprised PBMCs. The receptor chain draws on TRBV10-2 and TRBJ2-1; D gene: possibly TRBD2, on 5 matching bases. The sequence was collected from a man younger than 35 in good health and CMV-seropositive. The CDR3 is CASRVEGSSYNEQFF. The nucleotides read TGCGCCAGCAGAGTAGAAGGGAGCTCCTACAATGAGCAGTTCTTC.